The 13 T cell receptor beta chains in this list originate from one sample, sequenced in a study of control samples from healthy donors and cancer patients. This table comes from immunoSEQ multiplex PCR, and its TCRdb copy is limited to in-frame clones, with some not included. The table lists around 94,000 clones, 70% to 90% of them singletons. Sequencing used blood. The receptors were gathered from a woman aged 45-65 years in good health.

The J gene is TRBJ2-7, the V gene TRBV27; 13 bases align to TRBD2. After removal of 0 bases from V and 13 bases from J, the junction contained 15 bases not matched to a gene. The CDR3 spans 17 residues. Per germline, CDR1 MNHEY and CDR2 SMNVEV (reference sequence). CDR3 bases: TGTGCCAGCAGTTTATCCCGTTGGGGGACTAGCGGGACCCCTTCATACTTC. The encoded protein is CASSLSRWGTSGTPSYF.

In its sample, this clone was seen a few times. The chain combines TRBV2 with TRBJ1-5; unclear D gene. Germline assignment: CDR1 SNHLY and CDR2 FYNNEI. The CDR3 extends over 13 amino acids. Deletions cut 6 bases from V and 2 bases from J, with 8 bases between. The CDR3 spells CASRGERNQPQHF. The CDR3 DNA is TGTGCCAGCAGGGGAGAGCGCAATCAGCCCCAGCATTTT. Variable domain in full (rest from reference TRBV2 and TRBJ1-5): EPEVTQTPSHQVTQMGQEVILRCVPISNHLYFYWYRQILGQKVEFLVSFYNNEISEKSEIFDDQFSVERPDGSNFTLKIRSTKLEDSAMYFCASRGERNQPQHFGDGTRLSIL.

The chain joins TRBV21-1 to TRBJ2-7; the table's D gene call, TRBD1, was not cross checked with the DNA. TRBV21-1 is designated a pseudogene. The CDR3 is 11 residues long. Here the CDR3 DNA reads TGTGCCAGCAGCATAGGGGGCGAGCAGTACTTC. Translating gives CASSIGGEQYF.

V usage is TRBV6-6 and J usage is TRBJ1-1; TRBD1 aligns across 7 bases. Trimming took 5 bases from V and 0 from J; bases not matched to a gene: 3. The CDR3 covers 14 residues. The germline CDR1 and CDR2 sequences are MNHNY and SVGAGI (reference sequence). The CDR3, as DNA: TGTGCCAGCAGTAGGGACAGCCTGAACACTGAAGCTTTCTTT. This gives the protein CASSRDSLNTEAFF.

The chain employs TRBV19 and TRBJ2-1, with D uncertain. V was trimmed by 4 bases and J by 5 bases, leaving 9 bases between them. The germline V gene has CDR1 LNHDA and CDR2 SQIVND (reference sequence). The CDR3 runs to 13 residues. Here the CDR3 reads CASSTVRNNEQFF. The DNA of the CDR3 is TGTGCCAGTAGTACGGTTAGAAACAATGAGCAGTTCTTC.

This chain joins TRBV19 and TRBJ1-5, with D uncertain. V shed 3 bases and J shed 4 bases, with 13 bases lying between them. The length of the CDR3 is 15 residues. Germline V CDR1 and CDR2: LNHDA, SQIVND (reference sequence). The CDR3 spells CASSMVPNNNQPQHF. DNA for the CDR3: TGTGCCAGTAGTATGGTGCCTAATAATAATCAGCCCCAGCATTTT.

The rearrangement links TRBV6-5 to TRBJ2-5; D is perhaps TRBD1 or TRBD2 (5 bases each). V shed 9 bases and J shed 4 bases, with 15 bases lying between them. The CDR3 is made up of 13 amino acids. Germline V gene lookup returns CDR1 MNHEY and CDR2 SVGAGI. In DNA form, the CDR3 reads TGTGCCAGTGGAAGGGACCTCCGAGAGACCCAGTACTTC. Residues: CASGRDLRETQYF.

The chain combines TRBV28 with TRBJ2-7; TRBD2 matches 10 bases. Germline V lookup: CDR1 MDHEN, CDR2 SYDVKM. J lost 0 bases, V lost 5 bases, and 1 base had no gene match. CDR3 size: 14 residues. The CDR3 loop reads CASSLAGDSYEQYF. The CDR3 DNA is TGTGCCAGCAGTCTAGCGGGAGACTCCTACGAGCAGTACTTC.

This clone was seen just once. The chain employs TRBV27 and TRBJ2-7; TRBD1 matches 9 bases. There are 17 residues in the CDR3. V lost 6 bases to trimming and J lost 0 bases; unmatched junction nucleotides: 12. CDR1 and CDR2 (germline): MNHEY, SMNVEV (reference sequence). The CDR3 region is CASSRTTGGASSYEQYF. In DNA, the CDR3 is TGTGCCAGCAGCCGGACCACAGGGGGCGCGAGCTCCTACGAGCAGTACTTC.

The chain employs TRBV12-3 or TRBV12-4 and TRBJ2-1; D remains unclear. This CDR3 has 12 amino acids. V was clipped by 8 bases and J by 9 bases, with 14 bases between them. CDR3 DNA sequence: TGTGCCAGCTCCCCTGCCGGTCTTGAGCAGTTCTTC. Translating gives CASSPAGLEQFF.

This rearrangement joins TRBV7-8 to TRBJ2-7; no clear D gene. This CDR3 is built from 14 residues. Germline V gene data show CDR1 as SGHVS and CDR2 as FQNEAQ. Trimming took 5 bases from V and 2 from J, leaving 13 bases between them. The CDR3: CASSPRTVAYEQYF. Written as DNA, the CDR3 is TGTGCCAGCAGCCCGCGGACGGTGGCCTACGAGCAGTACTTC. The whole variable domain, remainder taken from reference TRBV7-8 and TRBJ2-7, is GAGVSQSPRYKVAKRGQDVALRCDPISGHVSLFWYQQALGQGPEFLTYFQNEAQLDKSGLPSDRFFAERPEGSVSTLKIQRTQQEDSAVYLCASSPRTVAYEQYFGPGTRLTVT.

This rearrangement joins TRBV12-3 or TRBV12-4 to TRBJ2-1; TRBD1 is a possible D gene (5 bases). The CDR3 runs 13 residues. Trimming shortened V by 6 bases and J by 8 bases, and 14 bases separated the two germline ends. CDR3 amino acids: CASRDAVGDEQFF. The CDR3 nucleotides read TGTGCCAGCAGGGATGCCGTAGGGGATGAGCAGTTCTTC.

This rearrangement joins TRBV7-2 to TRBJ2-4; D is perhaps TRBD2 (6 bases). The V and J ends lost 5 bases and 9 bases respectively, with 20 bases between them. The CDR3 has 15 amino acids. CDR1 is SGHTA, CDR2 FQGNSA, per germline. CDR3 residues: CASSPKSGWDGIQYF. The CDR3 DNA is TGTGCCAGCAGCCCCAAGAGCGGGTGGGATGGCATTCAGTACTTC.